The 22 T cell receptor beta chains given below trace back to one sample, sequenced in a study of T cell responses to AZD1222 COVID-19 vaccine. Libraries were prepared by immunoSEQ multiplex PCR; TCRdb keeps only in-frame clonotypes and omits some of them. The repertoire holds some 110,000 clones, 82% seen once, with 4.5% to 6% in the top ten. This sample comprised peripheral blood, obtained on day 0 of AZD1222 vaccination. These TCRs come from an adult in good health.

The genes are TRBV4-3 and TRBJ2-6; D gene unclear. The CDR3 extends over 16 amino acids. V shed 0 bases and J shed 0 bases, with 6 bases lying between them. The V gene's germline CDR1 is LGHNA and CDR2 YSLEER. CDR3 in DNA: TGCGCCAGCAGCCAAGATCTAGGCTCTGGGGCCAACGTCCTGACTTTC. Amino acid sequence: CASSQDLGSGANVLTF.

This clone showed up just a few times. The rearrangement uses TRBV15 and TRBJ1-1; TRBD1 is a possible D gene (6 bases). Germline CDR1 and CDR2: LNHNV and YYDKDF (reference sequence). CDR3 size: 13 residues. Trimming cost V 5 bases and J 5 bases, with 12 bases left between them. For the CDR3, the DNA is TGTGCCACCAGCCGGGACACTTGGACTGAAGCTTTCTTT. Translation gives CATSRDTWTEAFF.

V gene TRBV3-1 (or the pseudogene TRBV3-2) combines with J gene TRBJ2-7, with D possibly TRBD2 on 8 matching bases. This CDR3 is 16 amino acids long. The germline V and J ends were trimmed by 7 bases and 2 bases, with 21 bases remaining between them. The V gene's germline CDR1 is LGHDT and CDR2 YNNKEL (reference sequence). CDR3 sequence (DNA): TGTGCCAGCACCCGGGAGGGGGCGCGTGGAACCTACGAGCAGTACTTC. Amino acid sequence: CASTREGARGTYEQYF.

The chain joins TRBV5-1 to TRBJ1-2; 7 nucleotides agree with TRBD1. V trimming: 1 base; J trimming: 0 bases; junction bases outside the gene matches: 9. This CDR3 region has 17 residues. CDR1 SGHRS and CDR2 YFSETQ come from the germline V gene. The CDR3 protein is CASSLRGGGEANYGYTF. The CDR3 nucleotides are TGCGCCAGCAGCTTGAGAGGAGGGGGCGAAGCTAACTATGGCTACACCTTC.

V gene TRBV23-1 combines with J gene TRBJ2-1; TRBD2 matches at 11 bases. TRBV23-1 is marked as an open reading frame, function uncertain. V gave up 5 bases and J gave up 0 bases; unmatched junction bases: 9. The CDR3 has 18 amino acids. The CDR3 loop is CASSSKALAGVSYNEQFF. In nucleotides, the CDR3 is TGCGCCAGCAGTTCAAAGGCACTAGCGGGGGTCTCCTACAATGAGCAGTTCTTC.

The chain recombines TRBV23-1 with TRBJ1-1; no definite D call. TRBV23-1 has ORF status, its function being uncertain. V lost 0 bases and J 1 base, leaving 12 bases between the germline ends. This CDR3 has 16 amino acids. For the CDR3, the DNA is TGCGCCAGCAGTCAATCGCCTAGACGAGGGAACACTGAAGCTTTCTTT. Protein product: CASSQSPRRGNTEAFF.

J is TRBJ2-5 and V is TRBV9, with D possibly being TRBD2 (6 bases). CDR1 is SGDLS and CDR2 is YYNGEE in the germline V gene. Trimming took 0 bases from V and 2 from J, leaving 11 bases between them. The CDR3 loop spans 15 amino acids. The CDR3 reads CASSVALGGQETQYF. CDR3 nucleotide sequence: TGTGCCAGCAGCGTAGCGTTGGGGGGACAAGAGACCCAGTACTTC.

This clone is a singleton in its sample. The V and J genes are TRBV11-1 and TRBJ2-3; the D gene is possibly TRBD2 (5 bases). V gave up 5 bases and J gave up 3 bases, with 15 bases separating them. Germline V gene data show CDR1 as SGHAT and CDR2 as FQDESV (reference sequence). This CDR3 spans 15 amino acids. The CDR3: CASSETSFRTDTQYF. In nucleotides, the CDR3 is TGTGCCAGCAGCGAAACTAGTTTTCGGACAGATACGCAGTATTTT.

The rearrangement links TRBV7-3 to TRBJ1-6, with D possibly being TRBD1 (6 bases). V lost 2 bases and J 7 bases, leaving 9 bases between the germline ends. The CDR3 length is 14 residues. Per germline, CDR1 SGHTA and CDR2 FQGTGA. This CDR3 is CASSLWGLNSPLHF. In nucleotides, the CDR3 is TGTGCCAGCAGCTTATGGGGGCTAAATTCACCCCTCCACTTT.

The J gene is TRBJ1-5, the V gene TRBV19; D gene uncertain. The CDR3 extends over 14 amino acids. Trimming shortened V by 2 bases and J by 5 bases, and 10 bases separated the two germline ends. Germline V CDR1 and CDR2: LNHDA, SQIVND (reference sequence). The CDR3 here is CASSIREFYQPQHF. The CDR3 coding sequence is TGTGCCAGTAGTATACGGGAGTTTTATCAGCCCCAGCATTTT.

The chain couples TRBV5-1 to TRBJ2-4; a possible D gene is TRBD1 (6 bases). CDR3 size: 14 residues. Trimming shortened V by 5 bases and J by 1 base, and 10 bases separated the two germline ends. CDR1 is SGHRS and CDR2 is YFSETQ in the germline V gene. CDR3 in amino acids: CASRPDRAKNIQYF. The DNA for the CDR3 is TGCGCCAGCAGACCTGACAGGGCCAAAAACATTCAGTACTTC.

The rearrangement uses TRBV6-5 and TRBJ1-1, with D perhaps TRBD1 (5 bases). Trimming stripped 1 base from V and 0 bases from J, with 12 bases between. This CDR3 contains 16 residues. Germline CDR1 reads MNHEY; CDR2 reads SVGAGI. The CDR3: CASSYYEGSLNTEAFF. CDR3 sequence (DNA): TGTGCCAGCAGTTACTATGAGGGGTCCTTGAACACTGAAGCTTTCTTT.

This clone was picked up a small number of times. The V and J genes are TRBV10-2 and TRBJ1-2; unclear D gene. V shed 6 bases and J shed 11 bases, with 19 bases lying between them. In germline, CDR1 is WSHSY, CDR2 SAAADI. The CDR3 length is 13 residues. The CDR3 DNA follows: TGCGCCAGCAGGGAAATAGGGAACTATTGGTACACCTTC. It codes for CASREIGNYWYTF.

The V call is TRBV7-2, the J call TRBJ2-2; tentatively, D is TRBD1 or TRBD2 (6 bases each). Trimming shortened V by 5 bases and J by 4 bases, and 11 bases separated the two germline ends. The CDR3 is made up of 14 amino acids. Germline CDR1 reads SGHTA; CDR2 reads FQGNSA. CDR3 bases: TGTGCCAGCAGCAAAGGGGGGCCCACCGGGGAGCTGTTTTTT. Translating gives CASSKGGPTGELFF.

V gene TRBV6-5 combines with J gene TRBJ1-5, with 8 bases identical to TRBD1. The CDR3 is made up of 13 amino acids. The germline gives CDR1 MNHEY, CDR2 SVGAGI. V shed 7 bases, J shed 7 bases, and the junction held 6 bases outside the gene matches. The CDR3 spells CASNPTGDQPQHF. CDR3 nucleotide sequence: TGTGCCAGCAATCCGACAGGGGACCAGCCCCAGCATTTT.

The CDR3 DNA is TGTGCCAGCAGTTTATTATCAGGGTTGTACGAGCAGTACTTC. It yields the protein CASSLLSGLYEQYF. V gene TRBV27 combines with J gene TRBJ2-7; tentative D call: TRBD1 (5 bases). This CDR3 has 14 residues. Trimming left V 1 base short and J 4 bases short, with 11 bases between. The germline V gene has CDR1 MNHEY and CDR2 SMNVEV (reference sequence).

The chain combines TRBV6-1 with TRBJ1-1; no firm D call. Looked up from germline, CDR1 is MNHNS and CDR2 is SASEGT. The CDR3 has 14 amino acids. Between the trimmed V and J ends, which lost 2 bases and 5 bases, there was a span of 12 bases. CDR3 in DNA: TGTGCCAGCAGTGAATTGGCGGGTAATACTGAAGCTTTCTTT. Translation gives CASSELAGNTEAFF.

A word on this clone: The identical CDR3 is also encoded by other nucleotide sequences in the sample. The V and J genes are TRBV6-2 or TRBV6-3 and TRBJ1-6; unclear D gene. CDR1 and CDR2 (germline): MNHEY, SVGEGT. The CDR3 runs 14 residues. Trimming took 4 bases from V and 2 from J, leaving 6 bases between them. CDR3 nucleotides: TGTGCCAGCAGTTCCCGGACCTATAATTCACCCCTCCACTTT. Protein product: CASSSRTYNSPLHF.

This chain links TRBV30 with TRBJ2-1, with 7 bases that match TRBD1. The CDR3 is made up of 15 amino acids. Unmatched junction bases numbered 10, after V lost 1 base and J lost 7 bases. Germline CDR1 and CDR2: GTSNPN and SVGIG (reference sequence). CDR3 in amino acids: CAWSALDRTRNEQFF. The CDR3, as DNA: TGTGCCTGGAGTGCCTTGGACAGGACTCGGAATGAGCAGTTCTTC.

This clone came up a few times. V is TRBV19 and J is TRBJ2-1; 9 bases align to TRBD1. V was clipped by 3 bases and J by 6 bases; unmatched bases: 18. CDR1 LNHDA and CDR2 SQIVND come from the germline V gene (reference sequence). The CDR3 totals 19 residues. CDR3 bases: TGTGCCAGTAGTATGCTCTTCTTAGGGACAGGGAAAAGGTCCAATGAGCAGTTCTTC. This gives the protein CASSMLFLGTGKRSNEQFF.

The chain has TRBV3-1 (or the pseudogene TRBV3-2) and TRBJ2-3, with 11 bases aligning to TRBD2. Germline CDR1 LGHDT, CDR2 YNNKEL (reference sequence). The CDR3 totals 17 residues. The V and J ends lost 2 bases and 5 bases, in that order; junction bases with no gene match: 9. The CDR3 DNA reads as TGTGCCAGCAGCCAATCTTTTAGCGGGGGGGAAGTAGATACGCAGTATTTT. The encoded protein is CASSQSFSGGEVDTQYF.

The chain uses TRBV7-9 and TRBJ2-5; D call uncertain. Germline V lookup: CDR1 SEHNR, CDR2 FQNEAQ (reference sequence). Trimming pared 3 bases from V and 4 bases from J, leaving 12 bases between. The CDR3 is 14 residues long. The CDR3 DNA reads TGTGCCAGCAGCTTGGCCGGGTTTCGAGAGACCCAGTACTTC. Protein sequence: CASSLAGFRETQYF.